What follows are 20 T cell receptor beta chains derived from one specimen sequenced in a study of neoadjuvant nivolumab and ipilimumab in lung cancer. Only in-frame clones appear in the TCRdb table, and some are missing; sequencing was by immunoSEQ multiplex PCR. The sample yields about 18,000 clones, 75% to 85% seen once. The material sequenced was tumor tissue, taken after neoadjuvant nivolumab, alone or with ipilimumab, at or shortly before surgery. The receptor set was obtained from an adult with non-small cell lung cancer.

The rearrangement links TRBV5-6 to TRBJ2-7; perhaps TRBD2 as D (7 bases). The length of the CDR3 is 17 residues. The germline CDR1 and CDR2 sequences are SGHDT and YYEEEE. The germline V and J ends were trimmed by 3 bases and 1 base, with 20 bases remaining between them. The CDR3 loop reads CASSSPGGPDTSYEQYF. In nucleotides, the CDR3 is TGTGCCAGCAGCTCCCCGGGGGGCCCGGACACATCCTACGAGCAGTACTTC.

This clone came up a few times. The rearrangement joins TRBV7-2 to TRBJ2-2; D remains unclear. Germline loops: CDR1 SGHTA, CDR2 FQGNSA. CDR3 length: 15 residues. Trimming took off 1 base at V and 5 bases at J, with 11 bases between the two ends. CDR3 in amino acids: CASSLGFSRTGELFF. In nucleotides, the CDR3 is TGTGCCAGCAGCTTAGGATTCAGTAGGACCGGGGAGCTGTTTTTT.

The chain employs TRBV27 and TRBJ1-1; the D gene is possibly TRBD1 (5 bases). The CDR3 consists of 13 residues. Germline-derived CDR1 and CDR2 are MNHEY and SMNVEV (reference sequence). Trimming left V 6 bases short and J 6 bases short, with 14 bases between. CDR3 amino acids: CASSPGGGSEAFF. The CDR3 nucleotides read TGTGCCAGCAGCCCCGGTGGGGGGTCTGAAGCTTTCTTT.

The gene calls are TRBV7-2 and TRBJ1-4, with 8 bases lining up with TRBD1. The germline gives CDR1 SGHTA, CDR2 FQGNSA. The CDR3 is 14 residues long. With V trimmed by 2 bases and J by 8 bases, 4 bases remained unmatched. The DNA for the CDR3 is TGTGCCAGCAGCTTAAGACAGGGGTACGAAAAACTGTTTTTT. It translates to CASSLRQGYEKLFF.

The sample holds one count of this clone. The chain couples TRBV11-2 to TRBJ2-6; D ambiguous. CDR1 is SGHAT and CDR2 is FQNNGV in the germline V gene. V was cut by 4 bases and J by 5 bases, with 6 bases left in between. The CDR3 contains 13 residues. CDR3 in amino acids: CASSSVRANVLTF. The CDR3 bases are TGTGCCAGCAGCTCGGTTCGGGCCAACGTCCTGACTTTC.

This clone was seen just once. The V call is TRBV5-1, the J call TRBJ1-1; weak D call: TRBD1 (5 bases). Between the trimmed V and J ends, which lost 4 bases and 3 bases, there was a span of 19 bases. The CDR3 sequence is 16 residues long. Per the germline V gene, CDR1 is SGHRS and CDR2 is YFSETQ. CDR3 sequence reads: CASSPQYGGGYTEAFF. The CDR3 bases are TGCGCCAGCAGCCCGCAGTATGGGGGAGGGTACACTGAAGCTTTCTTT.

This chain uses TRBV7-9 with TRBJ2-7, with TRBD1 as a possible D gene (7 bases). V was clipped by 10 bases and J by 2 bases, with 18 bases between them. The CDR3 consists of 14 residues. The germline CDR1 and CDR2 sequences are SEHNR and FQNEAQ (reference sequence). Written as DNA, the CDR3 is TGTGCCACCATGAAGGGCGGGACAGCCTACGAGCAGTACTTC. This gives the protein CATMKGGTAYEQYF.

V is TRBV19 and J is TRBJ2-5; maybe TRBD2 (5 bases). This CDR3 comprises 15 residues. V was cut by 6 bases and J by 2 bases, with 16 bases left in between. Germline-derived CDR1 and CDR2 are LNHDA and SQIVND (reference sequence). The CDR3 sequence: CASSPTERLQETQYF. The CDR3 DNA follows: TGTGCCAGTAGCCCGACCGAGCGGTTACAAGAGACCCAGTACTTC.

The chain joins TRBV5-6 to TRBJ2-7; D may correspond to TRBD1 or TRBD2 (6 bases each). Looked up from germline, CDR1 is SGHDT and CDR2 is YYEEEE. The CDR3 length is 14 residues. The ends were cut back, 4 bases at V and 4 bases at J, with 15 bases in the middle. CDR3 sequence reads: CASSRSGAPYEQYF. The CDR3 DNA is TGTGCCAGCAGCAGGTCGGGGGCTCCATACGAGCAGTACTTC.

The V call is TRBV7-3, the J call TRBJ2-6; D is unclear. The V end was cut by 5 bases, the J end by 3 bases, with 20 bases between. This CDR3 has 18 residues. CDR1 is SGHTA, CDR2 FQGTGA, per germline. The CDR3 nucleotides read TGTGCCAGCAGCCAACGAGGAATGGGTTCGGGTGGGGCCAACGTCCTGACTTTC. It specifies CASSQRGMGSGGANVLTF.

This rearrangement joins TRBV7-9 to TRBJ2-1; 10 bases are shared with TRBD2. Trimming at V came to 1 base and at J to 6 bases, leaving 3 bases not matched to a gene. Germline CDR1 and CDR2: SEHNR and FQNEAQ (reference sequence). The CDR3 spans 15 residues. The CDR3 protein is CASSLVSGRSNEQFF. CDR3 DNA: TGTGCCAGCAGCTTAGTTAGCGGGAGGAGCAATGAGCAGTTCTTC.

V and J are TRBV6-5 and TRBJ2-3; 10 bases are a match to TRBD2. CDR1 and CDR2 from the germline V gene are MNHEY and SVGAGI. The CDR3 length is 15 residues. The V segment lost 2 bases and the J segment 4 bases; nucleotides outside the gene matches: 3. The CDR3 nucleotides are TGTGCCAGCAGTTACCCTAGCGGGAGCGCAGATACGCAGTATTTT. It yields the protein CASSYPSGSADTQYF.

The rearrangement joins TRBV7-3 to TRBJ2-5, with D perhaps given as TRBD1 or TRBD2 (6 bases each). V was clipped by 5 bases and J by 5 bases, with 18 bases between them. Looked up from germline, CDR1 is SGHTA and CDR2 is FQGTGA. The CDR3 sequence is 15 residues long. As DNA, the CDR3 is TGTGCCAGCAGCCAAGGGGGGTCTCAGGGGGAGACCCAGTACTTC. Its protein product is CASSQGGSQGETQYF.

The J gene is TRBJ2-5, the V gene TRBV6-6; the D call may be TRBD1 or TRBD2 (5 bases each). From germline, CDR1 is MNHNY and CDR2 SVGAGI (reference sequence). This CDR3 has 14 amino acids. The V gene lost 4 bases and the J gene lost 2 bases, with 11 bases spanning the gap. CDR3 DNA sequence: TGTGCCAGCAGTTCGGGACGCGGGCAAGAGACCCAGTACTTC. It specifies CASSSGRGQETQYF.

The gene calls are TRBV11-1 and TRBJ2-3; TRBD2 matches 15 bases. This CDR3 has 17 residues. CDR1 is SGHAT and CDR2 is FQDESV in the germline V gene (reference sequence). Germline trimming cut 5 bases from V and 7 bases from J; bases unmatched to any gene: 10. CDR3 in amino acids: CASSPGGTSGRKNTQYF. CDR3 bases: TGTGCCAGCAGCCCAGGGGGGACTAGCGGGAGGAAGAATACGCAGTATTTT.

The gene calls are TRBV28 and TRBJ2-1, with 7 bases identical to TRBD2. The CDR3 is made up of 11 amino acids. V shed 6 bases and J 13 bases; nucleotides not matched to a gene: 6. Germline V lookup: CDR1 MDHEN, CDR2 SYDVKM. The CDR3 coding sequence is TGTGCCAGCAGCCGGACTAGGATTCAGTTCTTC. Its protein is CASSRTRIQFF.

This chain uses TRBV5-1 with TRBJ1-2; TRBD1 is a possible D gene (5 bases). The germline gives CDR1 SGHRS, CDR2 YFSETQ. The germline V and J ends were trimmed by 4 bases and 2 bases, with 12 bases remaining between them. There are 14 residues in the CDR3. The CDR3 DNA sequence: TGCGCCAGCAGCCCGGGAGGGACGAACTATGGCTACACCTTC. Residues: CASSPGGTNYGYTF.

The CDR3 sequence is CASSAGSRTEAFF. In DNA form, the CDR3 reads TGTGCCAGCAGCGCTGGGAGCCGCACTGAAGCTTTCTTT. This sequence joins TRBV5-6 and TRBJ1-1; no clear D gene. With 4 bases removed from V and 4 bases from J, the gap between germline ends came to 11 bases. CDR1 is SGHDT and CDR2 is YYEEEE in the germline V gene. The CDR3 is 13 residues long.

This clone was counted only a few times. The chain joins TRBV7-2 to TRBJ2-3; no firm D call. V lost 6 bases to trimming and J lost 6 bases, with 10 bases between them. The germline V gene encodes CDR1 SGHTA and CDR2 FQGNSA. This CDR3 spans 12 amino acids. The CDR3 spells CASSGRPDTQYF. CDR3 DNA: TGTGCCAGCAGTGGTAGGCCTGATACGCAGTATTTT.

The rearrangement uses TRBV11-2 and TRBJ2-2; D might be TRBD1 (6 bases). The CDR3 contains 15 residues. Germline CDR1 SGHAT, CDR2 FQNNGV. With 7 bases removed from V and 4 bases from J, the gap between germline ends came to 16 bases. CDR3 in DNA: TGTGCCAGCATCCCCTCGGGACACTCCACCGGGGAGCTGTTTTTT. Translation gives CASIPSGHSTGELFF.